The 8 T cell receptor beta chains listed next were all sequenced from one sample in a study of cytomegalovirus exposure and HLA in healthy donors. Amplification used 60 Vbeta primers and 13 Jbeta primers. The repertoire was sequenced with immunoSEQ multiplex PCR; TCRdb's copy has only in-frame clones and lacks some. The sample includes a few hundred thousand clones, 80% to 95% seen only once; the top ten take 1.7%. Sequencing was done on a sample of PBMCs. The receptors here all came from a girl aged 2 to 10 in good health and CMV-seronegative.

This clone has just a few counts. The chain recombines TRBV4-2 with TRBJ2-3, with 9 bases lining up with TRBD2. Germline assignment: CDR1 LGHNA and CDR2 YNFKEQ. Germline trimming cut 4 bases from V and 2 bases from J; bases unmatched to any gene: 4. CDR3 size: 15 residues. This CDR3 reads CASSLSSGVTDTQYF. The CDR3 region has the DNA TGTGCCAGCAGCCTATCTAGCGGGGTCACAGATACGCAGTATTTT.

The V gene is TRBV27, the J gene TRBJ1-5; 11 positions agree with TRBD1. Germline values: CDR1 MNHEY, CDR2 SMNVEV (reference sequence). The CDR3 runs to 15 residues. Trimming at V came to 7 bases and at J to 7 bases, leaving 9 bases not matched to a gene. The CDR3 sequence: CASTMDRGLGQPQHF. In DNA, the CDR3 is TGTGCCAGCACCATGGACAGGGGGCTTGGGCAGCCCCAGCATTTT.

V usage is TRBV30 and J usage is TRBJ2-7, with a possible D match to TRBD1 (6 bases). The CDR3 sequence is 14 residues long. The V gene lost 1 base and the J gene lost 11 bases, with 21 bases spanning the gap. Germline V gene data show CDR1 as GTSNPN and CDR2 as SVGIG (reference sequence). The CDR3 region has the DNA TGTGCCTGGAGTGCCATCGGGACAAGCTTTAGCAAGTACTTC. Translated, it gives CAWSAIGTSFSKYF.

This clone was observed once. V gene TRBV5-1 combines with J gene TRBJ2-7; TRBD1 aligns across 7 bases. J lost 5 bases, V lost 4 bases, and 12 bases had no gene match. The germline V gene encodes CDR1 SGHRS and CDR2 YFSETQ. The CDR3 covers 15 residues. For the CDR3, the DNA is TGCGCCAGCAGCCTAGGGACAGCTCCGCTCGACGAGCAGTACTTC. Protein sequence: CASSLGTAPLDEQYF.

The chain has TRBV2 and TRBJ1-4; D is unclear. Germline CDR1 and CDR2: SNHLY and FYNNEI. Trimming shortened V by 3 bases and J by 8 bases, and 13 bases separated the two germline ends. This CDR3 is 14 amino acids long. In DNA, the CDR3 is TGTGCCAGCAGTGATGGCGGGGTTGGAGAAAAACTGTTTTTT. Its translation: CASSDGGVGEKLFF. Combining the CDR3 with reference TRBV2 and TRBJ1-4 gives the whole variable domain EPEVTQTPSHQVTQMGQEVILRCVPISNHLYFYWYRQILGQKVEFLVSFYNNEISEKSEIFDDQFSVERPDGSNFTLKIRSTKLEDSAMYFCASSDGGVGEKLFFGSGTQLSVL.

The CDR3 reads CASSFRGNTGELFF. The CDR3 coding sequence is TGTGCCAGCAGCTTCAGGGGTAACACCGGGGAGCTGTTTTTT. The V and J genes are TRBV11-2 and TRBJ2-2; D might be TRBD1 (6 bases). Per germline, CDR1 SGHAT and CDR2 FQNNGV. The ends were cut back, 3 bases at V and 2 bases at J, with 7 bases in the middle. The CDR3 is 14 residues long.

The genes are TRBV19 and TRBJ1-2; TRBD1 agrees at 7 bases. The germline V gene has CDR1 LNHDA and CDR2 SQIVND (reference sequence). V dropped 5 bases and J dropped 1; count of bases not matched to a gene: 7. The CDR3 loop spans 15 amino acids. CDR3 loop: CASSSPGQNNYGYTF. The CDR3 bases are TGTGCCAGTAGTTCACCGGGACAGAATAACTATGGCTACACCTTC.

DNA for the CDR3: TGTGCCAGCAGGTCCACAGGGTCGGAACAGTTCTTC. Translation: CASRSTGSEQFF. This chain uses TRBV27 with TRBJ2-1; possible D gene TRBD1, 6 bases. The CDR3 spans 12 residues. Per the germline V gene, CDR1 is MNHEY and CDR2 is SMNVEV (reference sequence). V was clipped by 6 bases and J by 13 bases, with 16 bases between them.